This T cell receptor (beta chain) was sequenced for a study of blood T cells in healthy people across ages. Alongside a J-beta primer mix, a sample-barcoded 5' primer served in a second PCR lasting about 7 to 12 cycles. One entry per CDR3 protein results from TCRdb running MiXCR on the 5' RACE reads. The sample consists of about 650,000 distinct CDR3 sequences, 32% of them appearing once. Trimming took 4 bases from V and 2 from J, leaving 14 bases between them. Germline assignment: CDR1 SSHAT and CDR2 FNYEAQ (reference sequence). The CDR3 spans 16 residues. This clonotype was observed a few times. The chain is built from TRBV7-7 and TRBJ2-2; possibly TRBD1 or TRBD2 for D (6 bases each). Sequenced: blood. The clonotype originates from a woman at least 80 years old in good health. CDR3 in DNA: TGTGCCAGCAGCTATTCGGGGGCCCTTAACACCGGGGAGCTGTTTTTT. This encodes CASSYSGALNTGELFF.